Shown below are 23 T cell receptor beta chains from a single sample sequenced in a study of T cell repertoires in cytomegalovirus infection. These receptors lack a known antigen. One entry per CDR3 protein results from TCRdb running MiXCR on the reads. The data contain 100,000 to 150,000 distinct CDR3 sequences, roughly a quarter of them seen just once; the ten biggest clones take up about a third. Material for sequencing was PBMCs, sequenced either directly or after in vitro stimulation (not recorded which). The receptors derive from a human donor in good health (CMV status not recorded). Some clones in this sample may be carry-over from other donors' samples.

This clonotype was picked up a small number of times. J is TRBJ2-3 and V is TRBV6-6, with 7 bases fitting TRBD2. This CDR3 comprises 13 residues. Germline lookup yields CDR1 MNHNY and CDR2 SVGAGI (reference sequence). The V segment lost 2 bases and the J segment 6 bases; nucleotides outside the gene matches: 2. The CDR3 coding sequence is TGTGCCAGCAGTTACCGGGGGGAGGATACGCAGTATTTT. Its protein product is CASSYRGEDTQYF.

This clonotype was seen only a few times. The chain combines TRBV7-6 with TRBJ2-2; D not certain. Trimming left V 1 base short and J 7 bases short, with 7 bases between. The CDR3 is 13 amino acids. The V gene's germline CDR1 is SGHVS and CDR2 FNYEAQ. The CDR3 DNA follows: TGTGCCAGCAGCTTAGTGGAAATCGGGGAGCTGTTTTTT. Translated, it gives CASSLVEIGELFF. The full variable domain, in which reference TRBV7-6 and TRBJ2-2 provide the parts outside the CDR3, is GAGVSQSPRYKVTKRGQDVALRCDPISGHVSLYWYRQALGQGPEFLTYFNYEAQQDKSGLPNDRFSAERPEGSISTLTIQRTEQRDSAMYRCASSLVEIGELFFGEGSRLTVL.

This sequence joins TRBV20-1 and TRBJ2-4; the D gene is possibly TRBD2 (5 bases). There are 13 residues in the CDR3. Trimming removed 1 base from V and 10 bases from J, with 14 bases in between. CDR1 is DFQATT and CDR2 is SNEGSKA in the germline V gene (reference sequence). Here the CDR3 DNA reads TGCAGTGCTAGAGGAGGCCGATCGGGAATTCAGTACTTC. This encodes CSARGGRSGIQYF.

The chain links TRBV20-1 to TRBJ2-5; 12 nucleotides line up with TRBD2. The CDR3 runs 14 residues. V shed 5 bases, J shed 4 bases, and the junction held 5 bases outside the gene matches. CDR1 and CDR2 (germline): DFQATT, SNEGSKA (reference sequence). CDR3 nucleotides: TGCAGTGCTGCCCTAGCGGGAGGGTTAGAGACCCAGTACTTC. Translated: CSAALAGGLETQYF.

The chain is built from TRBV20-1 and TRBJ2-7, with TRBD1 matching 9 bases. V lost 5 bases and J lost 3; bases outside the gene matches: 8. The CDR3 is made up of 14 amino acids. Germline values: CDR1 DFQATT, CDR2 SNEGSKA (reference sequence). For the CDR3, the DNA is TGCAGTGCTGATCCGGGACAGGGACTCTACGAGCAGTACTTC. Residues: CSADPGQGLYEQYF.

There are many counts of this clonotype. V usage is TRBV28 and J usage is TRBJ2-2, with TRBD2 identical over 12 bases. Looked up from germline, CDR1 is MDHEN and CDR2 is SYDVKM. This CDR3 spans 15 amino acids. Trimming took 5 bases from V and 3 from J; bases not matched to a gene: 1. The CDR3 sequence is CASSPSGRDTGELFF. The CDR3 DNA sequence: TGTGCCAGCAGTCCTAGCGGGAGGGACACCGGGGAGCTGTTTTTT.

This chain joins TRBV28 and TRBJ2-7; TRBD2 aligns across 13 bases. Trimming took 2 bases from V and 0 from J; bases not matched to a gene: 4. Germline assignment: CDR1 MDHEN and CDR2 SYDVKM. The CDR3 length is 17 residues. The CDR3 nucleotides are TGTGCCAGCAGTTTACCTACTAGCGGGAGGGCCTCCTACGAGCAGTACTTC. Protein sequence: CASSLPTSGRASYEQYF.

This clonotype was recorded many times. The rearrangement links TRBV4-1 to TRBJ2-3, with TRBD1 matching 10 bases. The CDR3 contains 17 residues. V lost 1 base, J lost 4 bases, and 8 bases stayed unmatched. Germline loops: CDR1 MGHRA, CDR2 YSYEKL. CDR3 nucleotides: TGCGCCAGCAGCCAAGGACCGGGACAGGGGTTCGCAGATACGCAGTATTTT. Translation: CASSQGPGQGFADTQYF.

The V gene is TRBV5-4, the J gene TRBJ2-5; no clear D gene. CDR1 SGHNT and CDR2 YYREEE come from the germline V gene (reference sequence). With 4 bases removed from V and 2 bases from J, the gap between germline ends came to 9 bases. CDR3 length: 13 amino acids. CDR3 DNA: TGTGCCAGCAGCCTTATGGGGCAAGAGACCCAGTACTTC. Its protein product is CASSLMGQETQYF.

The table lists this clonotype with many counts. The chain uses TRBV7-9 and TRBJ1-2, with TRBD1 matching 8 bases. Germline CDR1 reads SEHNR; CDR2 reads FQNEAQ (reference sequence). The J segment lost 3 bases and the V segment lost 5 bases, leaving 8 bases of the junction unmatched. This CDR3 spans 15 amino acids. DNA for the CDR3: TGTGCCAGCAGCGCCTTCTCGACAGGGGACTATGGCTACACCTTC. It codes for CASSAFSTGDYGYTF.

In its sample, this clonotype was seen many times. This chain uses TRBV28 with TRBJ1-6, with D possibly matching TRBD1 (5 bases). This CDR3 region has 16 residues. Per the germline V gene, CDR1 is MDHEN and CDR2 is SYDVKM. V was clipped by 8 bases and J by 4 bases, with 18 bases between them. The CDR3 sequence is CASSPAGGGYNSPLHF. The CDR3 DNA reads TGTGCCAGCTCACCGGCGGGGGGGGGATATAATTCACCCCTCCACTTT.

J is TRBJ2-1 and V is TRBV4-3, with D maybe TRBD1 (6 bases). Germline assignment: CDR1 LGHNA and CDR2 YSLEER. The CDR3 extends over 15 amino acids. V lost 0 bases and J 4 bases, leaving 10 bases between the germline ends. CDR3 sequence reads: CASSQDSRGYNEQFF. The CDR3 bases are TGCGCCAGCAGCCAAGATAGTAGGGGGTACAATGAGCAGTTCTTC.

This clonotype was detected ten times or more. The genes are TRBV5-4 and TRBJ2-1, with TRBD2 matching over 10 bases. Losses at the gene ends were 5 bases for V and 4 bases for J; bases not matched to a gene: 9. Per the germline V gene, CDR1 is SGHNT and CDR2 is YYREEE (reference sequence). The CDR3 sequence is 16 residues long. CDR3 amino acids: CASSSTLAGVYNEQFF. The CDR3 coding sequence is TGTGCCAGCAGTTCCACCCTAGCGGGAGTTTACAATGAGCAGTTCTTC.

The chain carries TRBV7-8 and TRBJ1-1, with D possibly being TRBD1 (5 bases). Trimming stripped 1 base from V and 6 bases from J, with 15 bases between. Per the germline V gene, CDR1 is SGHVS and CDR2 is FQNEAQ. CDR3 length equals 15 residues. CDR3 sequence reads: CASSLESRRGSEAFF. The CDR3 nucleotides are TGTGCCAGCAGCTTAGAGTCCAGGAGGGGATCTGAAGCTTTCTTT.

A few counts support this clonotype. The CDR3 sequence: CASSRNRGRETQYF. The CDR3 nucleotides read TGTGCCAGCAGCCGTAACAGGGGTCGAGAGACCCAGTACTTC. This rearrangement joins TRBV7-3 to TRBJ2-5; TRBD1 aligns across 7 bases. The CDR3 runs to 14 residues. Germline loops: CDR1 SGHTA, CDR2 FQGTGA. The trim removed 5 bases at V and 4 bases at J, leaving 7 bases unmatched.

V gene TRBV4-2 combines with J gene TRBJ2-1; D not resolved. The CDR3 runs to 16 residues. Trimming left V 3 bases short and J 5 bases short, with 17 bases between. CDR1 and CDR2 from the germline V gene are LGHNA and YNFKEQ. The CDR3 DNA reads TGTGCCAGCAGCCACAGCCCCCGTGAGATGAACAATGAGCAGTTCTTC. Its protein is CASSHSPREMNNEQFF.

The chain has TRBV6-2 or TRBV6-3 and TRBJ2-7, with TRBD2 identical over 9 bases. The CDR3 totals 18 residues. J gave up 1 base and V 0 bases, and 10 bases lay outside the gene matches. Per the germline V gene, CDR1 is MNHEY and CDR2 is SVGEGT. The CDR3 DNA follows: TGTGCCAGCAGTTACTCGGTGTACGGCGGGAGGGCATCCTACGAGCAGTACGTC. This codes for CASSYSVYGGRASYEQYV.

This clonotype was observed a handful of times. V usage is TRBV28 and J usage is TRBJ1-4, with D possibly matching TRBD1 (6 bases). This CDR3 is built from 14 residues. Trimming took off 3 bases at V and 12 bases at J, with 17 bases between the two ends. Germline assignment: CDR1 MDHEN and CDR2 SYDVKM. The CDR3 spells CASSLGAQGSELFF. In DNA form, the CDR3 reads TGTGCCAGCAGTTTGGGGGCGCAGGGGTCGGAACTGTTTTTT.

The chain couples TRBV6-6 to TRBJ2-1, with 11 bases that match TRBD2. V trimming: 5 bases; J trimming: 9 bases; junction bases outside the gene matches: 9. The CDR3 is 15 amino acids. Germline values: CDR1 MNHNY, CDR2 SVGAGI (reference sequence). CDR3 loop: CASSPGTSGASEQFF. In DNA form, the CDR3 reads TGTGCCAGCAGTCCCGGGACTAGCGGAGCCAGTGAGCAGTTCTTC.

This clonotype was seen only a few times. The chain links TRBV7-2 to TRBJ2-5, with TRBD2 matching over 8 bases. Germline loops: CDR1 SGHTA, CDR2 FQGNSA. V was pared by 0 bases and J by 2 bases, with 5 bases of the junction left unmatched. The CDR3 has 16 residues. The DNA for the CDR3 is TGTGCCAGCAGCTTAGCGCCAACTAGCGGACAAGAGACCCAGTACTTC. Translated, it gives CASSLAPTSGQETQYF.

The rearrangement joins TRBV12-3 or TRBV12-4 to TRBJ2-2; no clear D gene. Trimming pared 2 bases from V and 6 bases from J, leaving 16 bases between. This CDR3 is 16 amino acids long. The CDR3 protein is CASSLRPSEVSGELFF. As DNA, the CDR3 is TGTGCCAGCAGTTTAAGGCCCTCCGAGGTCTCCGGGGAGCTGTTTTTT.

This clonotype was counted between two and nine times. The gene calls are TRBV12-3 or TRBV12-4 and TRBJ2-3; 7 bases fit TRBD2. Germline trimming cut 3 bases from V and 5 bases from J; bases unmatched to any gene: 8. The CDR3 extends over 15 amino acids. For the CDR3, the DNA is TGTGCCAGCAGTTTGGTTGCGGGAGCAAGAGATACGCAGTATTTT. As protein: CASSLVAGARDTQYF.

This clonotype was seen more than once but under ten times. The rearrangement links TRBV20-1 to TRBJ2-3; D is unresolved. The CDR3 is 16 amino acids. Trimming took 3 bases from V and 3 from J, leaving 19 bases between them. CDR1 and CDR2 (germline): DFQATT, SNEGSKA (reference sequence). The CDR3: CSARFPSGVRTDTQYF. The CDR3 DNA follows: TGCAGTGCTAGGTTCCCTAGTGGGGTTAGGACAGATACGCAGTATTTT.